The T cell receptor (beta chain) described here comes from a study of cytomegalovirus exposure and HLA in healthy donors. Whole-study findings and limits: Later, an analysis found that common viral pathogens appeared to be linked with several of the most significant clusters.

Details on this clone: The antigen remains undetermined.

The V segment lost 2 bases and the J segment 6 bases; nucleotides outside the gene matches: 3. There are 14 residues in the CDR3. From germline, CDR1 is SNHLY and CDR2 FYNNEI. In the PCR, 60 Vbeta and 13 Jbeta primers were used. Sequenced by immunoSEQ multiplex PCR; TCRdb stores in-frame clones only, minus some. The sample shows 180,000 or so clones, 82% of them seen only once. The chain joins TRBV2 to TRBJ2-2; 7 bases are shared with TRBD2. The sequenced material came from PBMCs. This sequence originates from a man in his forties in good health and CMV-seronegative. CDR3 sequence (DNA): TGTGCCAGCAGTGAATTGGGAGGGGCCGGGGAGCTGTTTTTT. Translation: CASSELGGAGELFF.